This TCR beta chain was recovered during a study of naive and memory T cell subsets. Study results and caveats: TCR transcript changes with activation or differentiation may affect this RNA method.

RNA was extracted from approximately 2.6 ml of whole blood of healthy adults. TCR cDNA received a 3' ligated oligonucleotide that carried a UMI. Cells were not sorted; total RNA input targeted about 1 to 1000 ng. For blood and skin samples, reverse transcription used TCR alpha and beta constant primers. The SP2 primer and nested alpha and beta constant region primers amplified ligated cDNA in four rounds. MiXCR was run by TCRdb on the 5' RACE reads, yielding one entry per CDR3 protein. The table has tens of thousands of distinct CDR3 sequences, 4.2% seen once. This clonotype was detected ten times or more. No antigen is known for it. The origin of this receptor is a male donor in good health.

Here the CDR3 reads CASSFSRGTINEQFF. CDR3 nucleotides: TGTGCCAGCAGCTTCTCGCGGGGAACTATCAATGAGCAGTTCTTC. The V and J genes are TRBV5-6 and TRBJ2-1, with D perhaps TRBD2 (6 bases). Trimming stripped 2 bases from V and 6 bases from J, with 15 bases between. This CDR3 is built from 15 residues. From germline, CDR1 is SGHDT and CDR2 YYEEEE.